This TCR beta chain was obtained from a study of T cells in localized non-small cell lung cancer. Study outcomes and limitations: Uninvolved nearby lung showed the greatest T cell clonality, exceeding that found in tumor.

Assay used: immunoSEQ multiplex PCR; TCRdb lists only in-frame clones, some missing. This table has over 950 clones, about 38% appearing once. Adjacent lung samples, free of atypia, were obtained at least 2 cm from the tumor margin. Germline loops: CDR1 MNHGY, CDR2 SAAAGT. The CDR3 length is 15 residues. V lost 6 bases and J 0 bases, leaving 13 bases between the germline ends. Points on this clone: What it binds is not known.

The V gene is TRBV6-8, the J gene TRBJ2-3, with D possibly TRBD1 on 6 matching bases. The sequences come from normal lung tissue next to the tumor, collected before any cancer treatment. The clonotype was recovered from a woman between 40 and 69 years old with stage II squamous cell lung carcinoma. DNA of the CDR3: TGTGCCAGCAGCCCGGGACACCTTAGCACAGATACGCAGTATTTT. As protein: CASSPGHLSTDTQYF.